This T cell receptor beta chain was retrieved from a study of shared clonotypes between healthy human individuals. Donors comprised only Caucasian adults living in Nashville, Tennessee. Findings of the study overall: The study sampled only blood, and tissue repertoires likely differ. Researchers found naive subsets generally carried larger estimated richness than memory subsets.

A remark on this clone: Its antigen is still unknown.

Assay: immunoSEQ multiplex PCR; the TCRdb copy retains only in-frame clones and omits some. The sample holds 2 million to 2.5 million clones; approximately 96% are singletons and the top ten take 0.13%. J gave up 5 bases and V 7 bases, and 10 bases lay outside the gene matches. There are 14 residues in the CDR3. Germline V gene sequence: CDR1 SGHRS, CDR2 YFSETQ. The chain carries TRBV5-1 and TRBJ2-3; 7 bases fit TRBD2. This clonotype originated in a young man in good health. What was sequenced was naive CD4+ T cells sorted from blood. Subset given: CD45RA+ positively selected. The CDR3 is CASREWEGVDTQYF. The CDR3 DNA sequence: TGCGCCAGCCGCGAGTGGGAGGGCGTAGATACGCAGTATTTT.